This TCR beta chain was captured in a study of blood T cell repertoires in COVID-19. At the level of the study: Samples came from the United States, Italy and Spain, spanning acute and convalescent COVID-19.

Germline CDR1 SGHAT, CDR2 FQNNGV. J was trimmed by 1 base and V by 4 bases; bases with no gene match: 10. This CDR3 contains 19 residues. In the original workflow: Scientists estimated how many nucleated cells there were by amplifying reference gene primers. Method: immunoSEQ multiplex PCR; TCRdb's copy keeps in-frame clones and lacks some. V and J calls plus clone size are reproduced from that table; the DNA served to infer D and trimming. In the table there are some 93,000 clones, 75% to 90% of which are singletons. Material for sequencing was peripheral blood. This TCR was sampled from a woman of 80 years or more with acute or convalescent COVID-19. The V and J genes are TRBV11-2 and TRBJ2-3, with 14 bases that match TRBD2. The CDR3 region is CASSSLLRTSGGRTDTQYF. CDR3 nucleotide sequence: TGTGCCAGCAGCTCCTTACTCCGGACTAGCGGGGGGCGCACAGATACGCAGTATTTT.